This entry concerns a single TCR beta chain. What it binds is not known. This sample is drawn from a study of cytomegalovirus exposure and HLA in healthy donors. The study's findings and limits: Reported findings show TCR beta sequences accurately forecast HLA-A and HLA-B alleles in most subjects. Using the classifier, cytomegalovirus status was reportedly diagnosed with high specificity and sensitivity. In a later analysis, roughly 17,000 TCR beta sequences were associated with HLA alleles at 0.05 false discovery rate.

A multiplex PCR was run with 60 Vbeta primers and 13 Jbeta primers. TCRdb keeps only in-frame clones here, not all; method: immunoSEQ multiplex PCR. The data hold some 150,000 clones, with approximately 82% observed a single time. The CDR3 runs to 14 residues. V was pared by 5 bases and J by 3 bases, with 5 bases of the junction left unmatched. In germline, CDR1 is SGHAT, CDR2 FQNNGV. The receptor's source is a man aged 40-50 years in good health and CMV-seronegative. This chain uses TRBV11-2 with TRBJ2-5, with 8 bases identical to TRBD1. The sequencing input was PBMCs. The DNA for the CDR3 is TGTGCCAGCAGCGAACGGACAGGGAAAGAGACCCAGTACTTC. Protein sequence: CASSERTGKETQYF.